This TCR beta chain was recovered during a study of blood T cells in healthy people across ages. Overall study context: About one barcoded beta molecule per two T cells was the capture yield of template switching. Study outcomes and limitations: Researchers judged that diversity estimates from one million T cells fell short of true values. Whereas aged donors had fewer naive CD4+ cells, long-lived donors had more of them and higher diversity.

The authors isolated at least 7 million PBMCs per sample. Worth noting for this clonotype: Antigen unknown.

The germline gives CDR1 MNHEY, CDR2 SVGAGI. The trim removed 2 bases at V and 0 bases at J, leaving 9 bases unmatched. The CDR3 totals 19 residues. Then a second PCR, running roughly 7 to 11 cycles, was carried out with a sample-barcoded 5' primer and a J-beta primer mix. TCRdb fed the 5' RACE reads into MiXCR, producing one record per CDR3 protein. The sample consists of fewer than 2,000,000 distinct CDR3 sequences, around 42% of them appearing once. The rearrangement links TRBV6-5 to TRBJ2-6; 8 bases map to TRBD1. The source is a human donor in good health. Sequencing was performed on blood. The CDR3 region is CASSYKRGQGLSGANVLTF. In DNA, the CDR3 is TGTGCCAGCAGTTACAAACGCGGACAGGGCCTCTCTGGGGCCAACGTCCTGACTTTC.